This T cell receptor beta chain is from a study of blood T cell repertoires in COVID-19 (dated by TCRdb to the early 2020s). Background for the entire study: The collaborator samples originated in the United States, Italy and Spain and spanned the acute and convalescent phases of COVID-19. Samples came from the ongoing ImmuneRACE study (first 160 participants) plus 1,254 subjects from 6 global collaborators. Where HLA class I and class II types were available, the types were taken from metadata supplied by the sample provider, not from assay-based typing. The sample metadata nearly always contained a de-identified subject ID, COVID-19 status, age in years and sex. Deeply sampled blood TCRbeta repertoires from subjects exposed to, actively infected with, or recovered from COVID-19 were included in the dataset. A freely available public database, intended as a resource for researchers studying the immune response to SARS-CoV-2, is where the repertoires were released. The material from the prospective study consisted of cDNA or gDNA derived from T cells, B-cell-depleted T cells, or PBMCs.

TCRbeta CDR3 regions were amplified from genomic DNA by means of the immunoSEQ Assay, a bias-controlled multiplex PCR. On the study's bioinformatics: The number of nucleated cells in each sample was estimated from the amplification of reference gene primers within the assay. To quantify the absolute abundance of each unique TCRbeta CDR3 rearrangement, sequence reads were collapsed and filtered. Productive Simpson clonality was computed per sample as the square root of Simpson's diversity index over productive rearrangements. As stored in TCRdb, this immuneACCESS dataset retains in-frame rearrangements with V and J assigned. A fraction of the clones does not appear; measured against another copy, unresolved V genes explain less than half of the discrepancy, and the remainder lacks a known reason. V and J calls and clone size are those listed in that table; D and trimming were worked out from the DNA. Here the sample has approximately 190,000 clones; 75% to 90% occur a single time. The top ten clonotypes cover roughly 6.7% of the sample.

Whole blood was collected in K2EDTA tubes by collaborating institutions according to the institutions' own protocols. For TCRbeta analysis, collaborator samples were shipped as frozen whole blood, as isolated PBMCs, or as DNA extracted from either sample type. Points the paper makes about the study in general: The quantity of clinical and demographic metadata differed by source and by participant and was supplied without curation.

About this clone itself: Its antigen specificity is not known. No base quality values were provided; no much bigger clone lies one nucleotide off. Distinct nucleotide sequences in the sample also encode this CDR3.

V and J lose 5 bases and 3 bases, and a span of 11 bases separates them. Via the germline V gene, CDR1 is SGHTA and CDR2 FQGTGA. The CDR3 covers 13 residues, taking in both the cysteine and the phenylalanine. Only CDR3 DNA remains: 39 bases, in frame from the first base. The specimen sequenced was peripheral blood. The receptor comes from a man aged 55 to 70 with acute or convalescent COVID-19. Here the chain combines TRBV7-3 and TRBJ2-7, with TRBD1 as a weak D call on 5 bases. The base sequence is TGTGCCAGCAGCCTTGACAGATACTACGAGCAGTACTTC. Its product reads: CASSLDRYYEQYF.